These 19 T cell receptor beta chains came from one sample sequenced in a study of chemoradiotherapy in HPV16-positive cancers. Produced via immunoSEQ multiplex PCR; TCRdb's table is partial and in-frame only. The table lists some 3,400 clones, approximately 93% of them singletons. The sample consisted of tumor tissue, taken from a patient who underwent chemoradiotherapy. These receptor sequences come from a human donor with HPV-associated anogenital cancer.

The chain uses TRBV13 and TRBJ1-6; 8 bases fit TRBD1. CDR3 length: 15 amino acids. Germline CDR1 is PRHDT and CDR2 is FYEKMQ (reference sequence). V shed 6 bases and J 8 bases; nucleotides not matched to a gene: 9. The CDR3 region is CASSLTGTGYSPLHF. CDR3 DNA sequence: TGTGCCAGCAGTCTCACCGGGACAGGCTATTCACCCCTCCACTTT.

This chain joins TRBV4-1 and TRBJ2-1; maybe TRBD2 (6 bases). The germline CDR1 and CDR2 sequences are MGHRA and YSYEKL. This CDR3 region has 18 residues. V was cut by 0 bases and J by 4 bases, with 19 bases left in between. CDR3 residues: CASSQDSSGRTLYNEQFF. DNA of the CDR3: TGCGCCAGCAGCCAAGATAGCAGCGGGCGGACTCTTTACAATGAGCAGTTCTTC.

This clone was seen only once. The genes are TRBV30 and TRBJ2-3; tentatively, D is TRBD2 (5 bases). CDR1 GTSNPN and CDR2 SVGIG come from the germline V gene (reference sequence). This CDR3 spans 12 amino acids. Trimming cost V 2 bases and J 14 bases, with 17 bases left between them. Here the CDR3 DNA reads TGTGCCTGGAGTCCTGGAGGACCCGGCAGGTATTTT. It encodes CAWSPGGPGRYF.

The rearrangement links TRBV10-3 to TRBJ1-1; no clear D gene. Looked up from germline, CDR1 is ENHRY and CDR2 is SYGVKD. Trimming removed 2 bases at V and 8 bases at J, with 9 bases between. The length of the CDR3 is 12 residues. The DNA of the CDR3 is TGTGCCATCAGTGAGGGCTCTCTGGAAGCTTTCTTT. It yields the protein CAISEGSLEAFF.

This chain uses TRBV27 with TRBJ2-7; D unclear. The CDR3 spans 12 residues. Deletions cut 5 bases from V and 3 bases from J, with 8 bases between. Germline V lookup: CDR1 MNHEY, CDR2 SMNVEV (reference sequence). CDR3 bases: TGTGCCAGCAGTCCGAACTTCTACGAGCAGTACTTC. This translates into CASSPNFYEQYF.

CDR3 coding DNA: TGTGCCAGCAGCTTGGAGAGGGGCAGGAAGAGCTATGGCTACACCTTC. Its translation is CASSLERGRKSYGYTF. The chain combines TRBV11-2 with TRBJ1-2; perhaps TRBD1 as D (5 bases). Trimming shortened V by 3 bases and J by 4 bases, and 18 bases separated the two germline ends. Germline V gene data show CDR1 as SGHAT and CDR2 as FQNNGV. This CDR3 region has 16 residues.

This clone was recorded once. The V call is TRBV29-1, the J call TRBJ2-7; the D is unclear. Trimming shortened V by 7 bases and J by 3 bases, and 10 bases separated the two germline ends. The CDR3 length is 11 residues. Germline CDR1 is SQVTM and CDR2 is ANQGSEA. The CDR3 is CSAIILYEQYF. The CDR3 nucleotides are TGCAGCGCCATCATTCTCTACGAGCAGTACTTC.

The chain combines TRBV4-3 with TRBJ2-7, with 7 bases fitting TRBD1. CDR3 size: 15 residues. Trimming took 2 bases from V and 3 from J; bases not matched to a gene: 7. Germline V lookup: CDR1 LGHNA, CDR2 YSLEER. CDR3 bases: TGCGCCAGCAGCCAATCCGGGACAGAACACTACGAGCAGTACTTC. As protein: CASSQSGTEHYEQYF.

The chain has TRBV14 and TRBJ2-5; unclear D gene. Germline assignment: CDR1 SGHDN and CDR2 FVKESK. The CDR3 has 15 residues. Trimming pared 4 bases from V and 0 bases from J, leaving 12 bases between. The CDR3 DNA is TGTGCCAGCAGCCCAGCACTTTGGTACCAAGAGACCCAGTACTTC. This translates into CASSPALWYQETQYF.

The rearrangement links TRBV6-6 to TRBJ2-2; perhaps D is TRBD1 or TRBD2 (5 bases each). CDR3 length: 15 residues. Trimming cost V 1 base and J 3 bases, with 9 bases left between them. The germline V gene has CDR1 MNHNY and CDR2 SVGAGI (reference sequence). The CDR3 is CASSYWQGDTGELFF. The CDR3 DNA reads as TGTGCCAGCAGTTACTGGCAGGGAGACACCGGGGAGCTGTTTTTT.

The chain joins TRBV6-1 to TRBJ2-1; D may match TRBD1 or TRBD2 (5 bases each). CDR1 MNHNS and CDR2 SASEGT come from the germline V gene. The germline V and J ends were trimmed by 1 base and 9 bases, with 16 bases remaining between them. The CDR3 loop spans 15 amino acids. DNA of the CDR3: TGTGCCAGCAGTGAAGACGGCGGAGGAAGGGGTGAGCAGTTCTTC. This translates into CASSEDGGGRGEQFF.

The chain recombines TRBV19 with TRBJ1-1; D unclear. Germline CDR1 and CDR2: LNHDA and SQIVND (reference sequence). The CDR3 is made up of 15 amino acids. The V and J ends lost 4 bases and 6 bases respectively, with 18 bases between them. Here the CDR3 reads CASSTVLVRTSEAFF. CDR3 DNA: TGTGCCAGTAGTACGGTTCTGGTGAGGACTTCTGAAGCTTTCTTT.

The chain joins TRBV7-2 to TRBJ2-3, with 7 nucleotides matching TRBD2. Germline CDR1 and CDR2: SGHTA and FQGNSA. The CDR3 spans 16 residues. The V segment lost 3 bases and the J segment 4 bases; nucleotides outside the gene matches: 10. CDR3 DNA: TGTGCCAGCAGCTTTTATAGAGCGGGACTGGCAGATACGCAGTATTTT. This encodes CASSFYRAGLADTQYF.

V is TRBV6-1 and J is TRBJ1-5; D gene ambiguous. There are 14 residues in the CDR3. V lost 2 bases, J lost 2 bases, and 7 bases lay in between. Germline CDR1 is MNHNS and CDR2 is SASEGT. The chain's CDR3 is CASSEPQGNQPQHF. CDR3 sequence (DNA): TGTGCCAGCAGTGAACCGCAGGGCAATCAGCCCCAGCATTTT.

The chain employs TRBV28 and TRBJ2-3; TRBD2 might be the D (6 bases). Trimming removed 5 bases from V and 8 bases from J, with 14 bases in between. Germline loops: CDR1 MDHEN, CDR2 SYDVKM. The CDR3 runs to 13 residues. For the CDR3, the DNA is TGTGCCAGCAGTCCCCGACTAGAGGGTACGCAGTATTTT. This gives the protein CASSPRLEGTQYF.

The chain employs TRBV7-2 and TRBJ2-7, with 8 bases identical to TRBD1. The CDR3 length is 15 residues. Germline V gene lookup returns CDR1 SGHTA and CDR2 FQGNSA. With 3 bases clipped from V and 3 bases from J, the junction kept 7 bases outside the gene matches. The CDR3 DNA sequence: TGTGCCAGCAGCTTCCAGGGGGCCGGCGGCTACGAGCAGTACTTC. Its translation: CASSFQGAGGYEQYF.

This clone was seen just once. The chain uses TRBV27 and TRBJ2-5; D might be TRBD1 or TRBD2, each matching 5 bases. The CDR3 contains 13 residues. Looked up from germline, CDR1 is MNHEY and CDR2 is SMNVEV (reference sequence). Trimming left V 6 bases short and J 5 bases short, with 13 bases between. CDR3 residues: CASSLGPRETQYF. The CDR3 coding sequence is TGTGCCAGCAGCTTGGGACCGAGGGAGACCCAGTACTTC.

This chain connects TRBV7-2 to TRBJ2-7; 10 nucleotides agree with TRBD1. V trimming: 1 base; J trimming: 2 bases; junction bases outside the gene matches: 2. This CDR3 spans 15 amino acids. Germline CDR1 SGHTA, CDR2 FQGNSA. This CDR3 reads CASSLGDRGPYEQYF. Written as DNA, the CDR3 is TGTGCCAGCAGCTTAGGGGACAGGGGCCCCTACGAGCAGTACTTC.

This chain uses TRBV28 with TRBJ2-7; D perhaps matches TRBD1 (5 bases). CDR1 MDHEN and CDR2 SYDVKM come from the germline V gene. This CDR3 spans 13 amino acids. V shed 5 bases and J shed 4 bases, with 12 bases lying between them. The CDR3 spells CASSPGHKYEQYF. In nucleotides, the CDR3 is TGTGCCAGCAGTCCTGGACACAAATACGAGCAGTACTTC.